This TCR beta chain was obtained from a study of cytotoxic CD8 clonotypes in ibrutinib-treated CLL. On the study more broadly: Complete response was seen in 2 patients and partial in some 25; some 12 progressed and roughly 14 stayed remitted after a median around 64 months.

TCRdb's table, derived via immunoSEQ multiplex PCR, lists solely in-frame clones and lacks some. The sample lists around 20,000 clones; roughly 80% were seen once. This clone showed up just a few times. The V end lost 4 bases, the J end lost 7 bases, and 12 bases lay between the germline ends. Germline assignment: CDR1 SGHRS and CDR2 YFSETQ. This CDR3 comprises 13 residues. The V call is TRBV5-1, the J call TRBJ1-5; maybe TRBD1 (5 bases). This TCR was sampled from a human donor with chronic lymphocytic leukemia. The material sequenced was PBMCs, taken before ibrutinib treatment. The CDR3 loop reads CASSPGQGQPQHF. In nucleotides, the CDR3 is TGCGCCAGCAGCCCCGGTCAGGGCCAGCCCCAGCATTTT.